This TCR beta chain was captured by sequencing in a study of CD8 T cells in Susac syndrome. TCR beta sequencing was performed on blood CD8+ and CD4+ T cells. FACS enriched CD8+ TEMRA cells, while bulk CD8+ and CD4+ were negatively isolated. Random hexamers were used to reverse transcribe the RNA input (roughly 0.5 to 1 ug). Each CDR3 protein is one row after TCRdb ran MiXCR on the immunoSEQ multiplex PCR reads. The sample holds 330,000 or so distinct CDR3 sequences; 65% to 90% are singletons and the top ten take approximately 0.2%. The source of this sequence is a human donor with multiple sclerosis. Sequenced: CD8+ T cells from PBMCs.

CDR3 nucleotides: TGTGCCAGCAGGAACAGAAACAATCAGCCCCAGCATTTT. Its translation is CASRNRNNQPQHF. This chain connects TRBV28 to TRBJ1-5, with unresolved D. V was clipped by 6 bases and J by 3 bases, with 9 bases between them. This CDR3 is built from 13 residues. Looked up from germline, CDR1 is MDHEN and CDR2 is SYDVKM.